These 28 T cell receptor beta chains originate from one sample sequenced in a study of monozygotic twins with inflammatory bowel disease. TCRdb re-called the 5' RACE reads; one entry per CDR3 protein, DNA not given. The sample table sets out under 150,000 distinct CDR3 sequences. The sample was blood. The receptors derive from a human donor with ulcerative colitis or Crohn's disease, or a healthy co-twin of an affected twin (not recorded which).

The chain uses TRBV5-1 and TRBJ1-1; TCRdb's D call of TRBD1 is untestable without DNA. Germline V lookup: CDR1 SGHRS, CDR2 YFSETQ. This CDR3 comprises 15 residues. CDR3 residues: CASSLRHDRNTEAFF. Supplemented by reference TRBV5-1 and TRBJ1-1, the full variable domain reads KAGVTQTPRYLIKTRGQQVTLSCSPISGHRSVSWYQQTPGQGLQFLFEYFSETQRNKGNFPGRFSGRQFSNSRSEMNVSTLELGDSALYLCASSLRHDRNTEAFFGQGTRLTVV.

The rearrangement links TRBV5-6 to TRBJ2-7; the TCRdb D gene call, TRBD1, has no DNA to confirm it. Germline V gene data show CDR1 as SGHDT and CDR2 as YYEEEE. The CDR3 is 16 residues long. The CDR3 region is CASSLFTAGDSYEQYF.

V gene TRBV25-1 combines with J gene TRBJ1-5; there is no DNA to check the TCRdb D call of TRBD1. The germline CDR1 and CDR2 sequences are MGHDK and SYGVNS. The CDR3 extends over 16 amino acids. This CDR3 reads CASSEYGTGLDQPQHF.

The chain carries TRBV29-1 and TRBJ1-2; TCRdb returns TRBD1, unconfirmable since there is no DNA. This CDR3 contains 15 residues. In germline, CDR1 is SQVTM, CDR2 ANQGSEA. The CDR3 region is CSVEGTFPSSYGYTF.

The rearrangement uses TRBV24-1 and TRBJ2-5; TCRdb's assignment of TRBD1 cannot be checked, as there is no DNA. There are 16 residues in the CDR3. The germline CDR1 and CDR2 sequences are KGHDR and SFDVKD. CDR3 sequence reads: CATSDTDGGAQETQYF.

This chain uses TRBV20-1 with TRBJ2-4; TCRdb returns TRBD1, unconfirmable since there is no DNA. CDR1 DFQATT and CDR2 SNEGSKA come from the germline V gene (reference sequence). The CDR3 runs 11 residues. The CDR3 sequence is CSASLQDREYF.

The chain links TRBV4-2 to TRBJ2-2; TCRdb gives TRBD1 as the D gene, but with no DNA this cannot be confirmed. CDR3 size: 15 residues. The germline V gene encodes CDR1 LGHNA and CDR2 YNFKEQ. Here the CDR3 reads CASSQEQGVTGELFF.

The chain couples TRBV12-5 to TRBJ2-5; TCRdb names TRBD2, which stays unverified in the absence of DNA. Germline V gene sequence: CDR1 LGHNT, CDR2 FRNRAP. The CDR3 sequence is 17 residues long. The CDR3 sequence: CAKLKTSGGTFSETQYF.

This rearrangement joins TRBV5-1 to TRBJ1-1. The CDR3 consists of 11 residues. Germline V gene data show CDR1 as SGHRS and CDR2 as YFSETQ. CDR3 amino acids: CASSLEGSAFF.

The rearrangement links TRBV5-1 to TRBJ2-7; TCRdb selects TRBD2, and the lack of DNA leaves this call unchecked. Looked up from germline, CDR1 is SGHRS and CDR2 is YFSETQ. The CDR3 covers 17 residues. CDR3 residues: CASSPAPIAGGSYEQYF.

This chain's CDR3 is CASSYSRVGQGSAEFF. The rearrangement uses TRBV6-2 or TRBV6-3 and TRBJ2-1; TCRdb outputs TRBD1, but without DNA this stays unchecked. Germline CDR1 is MNHEY and CDR2 is SVGEGT. The CDR3 sequence is 16 residues long.

The V call is TRBV6-2 or TRBV6-3, the J call TRBJ2-7; TCRdb returns TRBD2, unconfirmable since there is no DNA. Germline V lookup: CDR1 MNHEY, CDR2 SVGEGT. This CDR3 is 14 amino acids long. The CDR3 spells CASTRGLAAYEQYF.

V usage is TRBV7-2 and J usage is TRBJ2-3. CDR3 length: 15 amino acids. Germline CDR1 and CDR2: SGHTA and FQGNSA. CDR3: CASSPTRTSTDTQYF.

This chain connects TRBV7-8 to TRBJ2-6. Germline V CDR1 and CDR2: SGHVS, FQNEAQ. This CDR3 has 16 residues. The CDR3: CASRKSQGAGASVLTF.

The V gene is TRBV18, the J gene TRBJ1-4; TCRdb proposes TRBD1, but this gene call is untestable without DNA. The germline CDR1 and CDR2 sequences are KGHSH and LQKENI. The length of the CDR3 is 15 residues. The CDR3 loop is CASSPRRGATEKLFF.

J is TRBJ2-5 and V is TRBV20-1; checking the TCRdb D call of TRBD1 is not possible without DNA. The CDR3 runs to 15 residues. The germline CDR1 and CDR2 sequences are DFQATT and SNEGSKA (reference sequence). CDR3 loop: CSARPDSLGKETQYF.

J is TRBJ2-3 and V is TRBV7-2. The CDR3 loop spans 12 amino acids. Germline values: CDR1 SGHTA, CDR2 FQGNSA. CDR3 in amino acids: CASSLQTPTQYF. The entire variable domain, with the rest obtained from reference TRBV7-2 and TRBJ2-3, is as follows: GAGVSQSPSNKVTEKGKDVELRCDPISGHTALYWYRQSLGQGLEFLIYFQGNSAPDKSGLPSDRFSAERTGGSVSTLTIQRTQQEDSAVYLCASSLQTPTQYFGPGTRLTVL.

The chain employs TRBV19 and TRBJ1-1. Germline CDR1 LNHDA, CDR2 SQIVND (reference sequence). The CDR3 runs to 15 residues. The CDR3 loop is CASSIWGKVNTEAFF.

The chain uses TRBV5-1 and TRBJ1-2; TCRdb calls TRBD1, which cannot be checked without DNA. This CDR3 is built from 12 residues. The germline V gene encodes CDR1 SGHRS and CDR2 YFSETQ. CDR3 region: CASSLDWDHYTF. Full variable domain (remainder filled in from reference TRBV5-1 and TRBJ1-2): KAGVTQTPRYLIKTRGQQVTLSCSPISGHRSVSWYQQTPGQGLQFLFEYFSETQRNKGNFPGRFSGRQFSNSRSEMNVSTLELGDSALYLCASSLDWDHYTFGSGTRLTVV.

This sequence joins TRBV6-6 and TRBJ1-2. Germline V gives CDR1 MNHNY, CDR2 SVGAGI (reference sequence). The CDR3 totals 12 residues. Here the CDR3 reads CASSYSEGGYTF.

This rearrangement joins TRBV18 to TRBJ1-5. CDR1 is KGHSH and CDR2 is LQKENI in the germline V gene. The CDR3 is made up of 15 amino acids. The chain's CDR3 is CASSPVWLSNQPQHF.

The rearrangement uses TRBV12-3 or TRBV12-4 and TRBJ2-7; the D gene TCRdb calls, TRBD2, cannot be checked with no DNA. The length of the CDR3 is 14 residues. CDR3 sequence: CASSSNSGGSEQYF.

The gene calls are TRBV7-9 and TRBJ2-3; TCRdb reports TRBD1, a call that lacks DNA to check it against. This CDR3 has 17 amino acids. Per germline, CDR1 SEHNR and CDR2 FQNEAQ (reference sequence). Here the CDR3 reads CASSVQLKGRSADTQYF.

The rearrangement joins TRBV6-1 to TRBJ1-2; TCRdb's D call, TRBD1, is unchecked because there is no DNA. This CDR3 is 15 amino acids long. Per the germline V gene, CDR1 is MNHNS and CDR2 is SASEGT. The CDR3 sequence is CASSATGQGFYGYTF.

The chain is built from TRBV20-1 and TRBJ1-1. The length of the CDR3 is 13 residues. Germline V gives CDR1 DFQATT, CDR2 SNEGSKA (reference sequence). CDR3 amino acids: CSERGRPNTEAFF.

The V gene is TRBV7-3, the J gene TRBJ2-1; the D call from TCRdb, TRBD1, cannot be confirmed without DNA. Germline V gene data show CDR1 as SGHTA and CDR2 as FQGTGA. This CDR3 is built from 17 residues. This chain's CDR3 is CASSLATGESSYNEQFF.

The chain recombines TRBV7-9 with TRBJ2-7; TCRdb picks TRBD1, but there is no DNA to check that call. CDR3 size: 16 residues. From germline, CDR1 is SEHNR and CDR2 FQNEAQ (reference sequence). This chain's CDR3 is CASSFPTGTGDYEQYF.

The rearrangement uses TRBV20-1 and TRBJ2-5; the TCRdb call, TRBD2, lacks DNA for checking. The V gene's germline CDR1 is DFQATT and CDR2 SNEGSKA (reference sequence). CDR3 length equals 14 residues. Here the CDR3 reads CSADRGNSRFPQYF.